The 16 T cell receptor beta chains below come from one sample, sequenced in a study of blood T cell repertoires in COVID-19. Clones were sequenced by immunoSEQ multiplex PCR, and TCRdb holds only the in-frame ones, with some missing. Of under 350,000 clones in the sample, 70% to 90% were seen once. Sequencing input: PBMCs or T cells enriched from blood (not recorded which). All receptors come from a woman aged 40 to 50 with acute COVID-19.

The CDR3 here is CASSHGQYSNQPQHF. In DNA, the CDR3 is TGTGCCAGCTCACACGGACAGTATAGCAATCAGCCCCAGCATTTT. The chain joins TRBV18 to TRBJ1-5; D perhaps matches TRBD1 (6 bases). Trimming took off 4 bases at V and 0 bases at J, with 10 bases between the two ends. The CDR3 spans 15 residues. CDR1 is KGHSH, CDR2 LQKENI, per germline.

V and J are TRBV19 and TRBJ2-1; TRBD2 aligns across 11 bases. The J segment lost 5 bases and the V segment lost 4 bases, leaving 10 bases of the junction unmatched. Per the germline V gene, CDR1 is LNHDA and CDR2 is SQIVND (reference sequence). This CDR3 contains 17 residues. The CDR3 sequence is CASSKFSGRASNNEQFF. CDR3 bases: TGTGCCAGTAGTAAATTTAGCGGGAGGGCCTCTAACAATGAGCAGTTCTTC.

V gene TRBV7-2 combines with J gene TRBJ1-2; 8 nucleotides align to TRBD1. After removal of 5 bases from V and 7 bases from J, the junction contained 6 bases not matched to a gene. Germline V gene sequence: CDR1 SGHTA, CDR2 FQGNSA. The CDR3 runs 13 residues. CDR3 DNA sequence: TGTGCCAGCAGCCGTGGACAGGGTACTGGCTACACCTTC. It yields the protein CASSRGQGTGYTF.

This clone was detected only once. The chain joins TRBV5-1 to TRBJ2-3, with D perhaps TRBD1 (6 bases). The CDR3 consists of 15 residues. Germline-derived CDR1 and CDR2 are SGHRS and YFSETQ. Trimming left V 0 bases short and J 4 bases short, with 12 bases between. The CDR3 nucleotides are TGCGCCAGCAGCTTGGGACGGACAGTCGCAGATACGCAGTATTTT. This codes for CASSLGRTVADTQYF.

The chain carries TRBV4-1 and TRBJ1-3; no firm D call. CDR1 and CDR2 from the germline V gene are MGHRA and YSYEKL. This CDR3 has 16 residues. V lost 3 bases and J 4 bases, leaving 16 bases between the germline ends. CDR3 DNA sequence: TGCGCCAGCAGCCAGGAGGTGACCGCGGCAGGAAACACCATATATTTT. Translation gives CASSQEVTAAGNTIYF.

The V call is TRBV7-9, the J call TRBJ1-5; D not certain. Germline lookup yields CDR1 SEHNR and CDR2 FQNEAQ (reference sequence). Trimming stripped 3 bases from V and 2 bases from J, with 11 bases between. This CDR3 region has 15 residues. The CDR3 protein is CASSFGEIGNQPQHF. The CDR3 DNA reads as TGTGCCAGCAGCTTCGGAGAGATAGGCAATCAGCCCCAGCATTTT.

V is TRBV12-5 and J is TRBJ2-5, with 8 positions matching TRBD1. The CDR3 loop spans 13 amino acids. CDR1 LGHNT and CDR2 FRNRAP come from the germline V gene. The V segment lost 6 bases and the J segment 4 bases; nucleotides outside the gene matches: 4. CDR3 protein: CASGRTGRETQYF. In nucleotides, the CDR3 is TGTGCTAGTGGACGGACAGGGCGAGAGACCCAGTACTTC.

The chain links TRBV2 to TRBJ2-1; 14 positions agree with TRBD2. Losses at the gene ends were 5 bases for V and 8 bases for J; bases not matched to a gene: 17. The germline V gene has CDR1 SNHLY and CDR2 FYNNEI. The CDR3 totals 19 residues. The CDR3 DNA reads TGTGCCAGCAGTCCTGAACTGACTAGCGGGGGGGCCTTTCTGGATGAGCAGTTCTTC. Amino acid sequence: CASSPELTSGGAFLDEQFF.

The gene calls are TRBV6-2 or TRBV6-3 and TRBJ2-2; 9 bases agree with TRBD2. The germline V gene encodes CDR1 MNHEY and CDR2 SVGEGT. CDR3 length: 13 amino acids. V was pared by 5 bases and J by 7 bases, with 2 bases of the junction left unmatched. The CDR3 sequence: CASSLSGSGELFF. Here the CDR3 DNA reads TGTGCCAGCAGTCTTAGCGGGAGCGGGGAGCTGTTTTTT.

This clone appeared once. J is TRBJ1-6 and V is TRBV28; maybe TRBD1 (5 bases). CDR3 length equals 12 residues. Germline CDR1 reads MDHEN; CDR2 reads SYDVKM. Trimming removed 5 bases at V and 12 bases at J, with 11 bases between. The CDR3 region has the DNA TGTGCCAGCAGTGGAGGGAGGGGACCCCTCCACTTT. Amino acids: CASSGGRGPLHF.

This clone was observed a single time. The rearrangement uses TRBV25-1 and TRBJ2-3; D is unclear. The V gene's germline CDR1 is MGHDK and CDR2 SYGVNS. The CDR3 contains 12 residues. Trimming stripped 6 bases from V and 3 bases from J, with 7 bases between. The CDR3 sequence: CASRLGTDTQYF. Here the CDR3 DNA reads TGTGCCAGCAGGCTCGGGACAGATACGCAGTATTTT.

The chain joins TRBV18 to TRBJ2-5; TRBD1 matches at 7 bases. This CDR3 comprises 14 residues. After removal of 1 base from V and 4 bases from J, the junction contained 3 bases not matched to a gene. The V gene's germline CDR1 is KGHSH and CDR2 LQKENI. The CDR3 DNA is TGTGCCAGCTCACCACTGAAGGGGGCAGAGACCCAGTACTTC. Translating it yields CASSPLKGAETQYF.

This clone appeared a single time. The rearrangement links TRBV7-9 to TRBJ1-2; 7 bases fit TRBD1. The CDR3 extends over 14 amino acids. With 5 bases clipped from V and 5 bases from J, the junction kept 8 bases outside the gene matches. Germline CDR1 and CDR2: SEHNR and FQNEAQ (reference sequence). CDR3 DNA sequence: TGTGCCAGCAGCCGGACAGGAGGCCCTTATGGCTACACCTTC. Its translation: CASSRTGGPYGYTF.

This clone was detected only a few times. The chain has TRBV6-5 and TRBJ1-6, with TRBD1 as a possible D gene (5 bases). The CDR3 has 15 residues. V shed 5 bases and J shed 7 bases, with 15 bases lying between them. Germline V gives CDR1 MNHEY, CDR2 SVGAGI. CDR3 protein: CASSPPQGLNSPLHF. For the CDR3, the DNA is TGTGCCAGCAGTCCGCCCCAGGGACTAAATTCACCCCTCCACTTT.

The V and J genes are TRBV28 and TRBJ2-7; 16 nucleotides align to TRBD2. Germline V gene lookup returns CDR1 MDHEN and CDR2 SYDVKM. The CDR3 runs 16 residues. The V and J ends lost 8 bases and 4 bases, in that order; junction bases with no gene match: 8. The CDR3: CASSGTSGRAGYEQYF. The CDR3 region has the DNA TGTGCCAGCTCAGGGACTAGCGGGAGGGCCGGGTACGAGCAGTACTTC.

CDR3 nucleotides: TGCGCCAGCAGCCCGGGACAGGGGACATCGAACACTGAAGCTTTCTTT. Its protein is CASSPGQGTSNTEAFF. The chain employs TRBV5-1 and TRBJ1-1; 10 nucleotides agree with TRBD1. The V and J ends lost 4 bases and 1 base, in that order; junction bases with no gene match: 7. CDR1 and CDR2 from the germline V gene are SGHRS and YFSETQ. The CDR3 has 16 amino acids. The full variable domain, completed using reference TRBV5-1 and TRBJ1-1, is KAGVTQTPRYLIKTRGQQVTLSCSPISGHRSVSWYQQTPGQGLQFLFEYFSETQRNKGNFPGRFSGRQFSNSRSEMNVSTLELGDSALYLCASSPGQGTSNTEAFFGQGTRLTVV.